The 11 T cell receptor beta chains below were found in one sample sequenced in a study of vaccination effects on CD4 cells after COVID-19 (dated by TCRdb to between 2021 and 2023). What these receptors recognize is not known. In the ViraFEST assay, PBMC were stimulated with viral peptide pools, and antigen-specific CD4+ T cell clonotypes were then identified by expansion using TCR sequencing. After less than 13 days of culture, CD4+ T cells were isolated with the EasySep CD4+ T cell isolation kit. The library was built by means of the immunoSEQ multiplex PCR assay. TCRdb provides this immuneACCESS table in a form limited to in-frame rearrangements. Some clones are lacking; in checked studies, under half of them reflect an unresolved V gene, and why the rest are absent is not known. This sample is represented by approximately 22,000 clones; around 66% of them were singletons. The top ten clonotypes cover roughly 12% of the sample.

Sequencing was performed on CD4+ T cells from PBMCs cultured with HCoV-229E spike peptides, taken before COVID-19 vaccination. What this sample's cell subset or site label stands for: HCoV-229E spike overlapping peptide pool stimulation. These receptors were taken from a human donor who received a COVID-19 vaccine.

In the case of this clone: Mismatch with germline at one junction end may stem from a read error. The CDR3 region has the DNA TGTGCCAGCAGCACACAGAACGGTAGACAGGGAGGGTTCTTC. It codes for CASSTQNGRQGGFF. V usage is TRBV5-5 and J usage is TRBJ2-7; possibly TRBD1 or TRBD2 for D (7 bases each). Germline V gene data show CDR1 as SGHKS and CDR2 as YYEKEE (reference sequence). The CDR3 is 14 amino acids.

The rearrangement joins TRBV6-5 to TRBJ1-2; 7 nucleotides agree with TRBD1. In germline, CDR1 is MNHEY, CDR2 SVGAGI. CDR3 size: 12 residues. Losses at the gene ends were 7 bases for V and 6 bases for J; bases not matched to a gene: 5. The CDR3 loop reads CASTSDRNGYTF. The CDR3, as DNA: TGTGCCAGCACTTCGGACAGGAATGGCTACACCTTC.

CDR3 residues: CATRRENTGELFF. Written as DNA, the CDR3 is TGTGCCACCCGACGAGAGAACACCGGGGAGCTGTTTTTT. The chain has TRBV6-6 and TRBJ2-2; D remains unclear. CDR1 is MNHNY and CDR2 is SVGAGI in the germline V gene (reference sequence). The CDR3 is 13 amino acids. Trimming removed 10 bases at V and 1 base at J, with 10 bases between.

This clone was seen once. The CDR3 here is CASSLLGQGSYEQYF. The CDR3 coding sequence is TGTGCCAGCAGCTTACTGGGACAGGGGTCCTACGAGCAGTACTTC. The J gene is TRBJ2-7, the V gene TRBV7-9; the match to TRBD1 covers 10 bases. The CDR3 contains 15 residues. V dropped 2 bases and J dropped 1; count of bases not matched to a gene: 2. Germline CDR1 and CDR2: SEHNR and FQNEAQ (reference sequence).

The chain employs TRBV6-5 and TRBJ1-1, with D unclear. V gave up 0 bases and J gave up 4 bases, with 15 bases separating them. Germline lookup yields CDR1 MNHEY and CDR2 SVGAGI. CDR3 length: 16 residues. CDR3 DNA: TGTGCCAGCAGTTACTCGGCAGGTATCGGGGTCACTGAAGCTTTCTTT. Translated: CASSYSAGIGVTEAFF.

This chain uses TRBV5-6 with TRBJ2-1; 10 positions agree with TRBD1. V shed 1 base, J shed 1 base, and the junction held 8 bases outside the gene matches. The germline gives CDR1 SGHDT, CDR2 YYEEEE. This CDR3 is 18 amino acids long. CDR3 amino acids: CASSLYRDRGRSYNEQFF. The CDR3 coding sequence is TGTGCCAGCAGCTTGTACCGGGACAGGGGTCGATCCTACAATGAGCAGTTCTTC.

The CDR3 spells CASTRTGGVSGYTF. CDR3 nucleotides: TGTGCCAGCACTCGGACAGGGGGCGTGAGTGGCTACACCTTC. The genes are TRBV6-5 and TRBJ1-2, with TRBD1 matching over 11 bases. Germline loops: CDR1 MNHEY, CDR2 SVGAGI. CDR3 size: 14 residues. The junction had 8 bases not matched to a gene; V was cut back by 7 bases and J by 7 bases.

CDR3 sequence: CASSLAGGEGRYGYTF. The CDR3, as DNA: TGCGCCAGCAGCTTGGCCGGAGGGGAGGGGAGGTATGGCTACACCTTC. The rearrangement uses TRBV5-1 and TRBJ1-2; weak D call: TRBD1 (5 bases). The V end lost 0 bases, the J end lost 5 bases, and 17 bases lay between the germline ends. The CDR3 covers 16 residues. Germline V lookup: CDR1 SGHRS, CDR2 YFSETQ.

This clone appeared a single time. The chain is built from TRBV19 and TRBJ2-2; the D gene is possibly TRBD1 (7 bases). CDR3 length equals 16 residues. The V end was cut by 4 bases, the J end by 1 base, with 13 bases between. The germline CDR1 and CDR2 sequences are LNHDA and SQIVND (reference sequence). The CDR3 spells CASSTQGGLNTGELFF. In nucleotides, the CDR3 is TGTGCCAGTAGTACCCAGGGGGGATTGAACACCGGGGAGCTGTTTTTT.

This clone was counted between two and nine times. The CDR3 sequence is CASSLARDYTF. The CDR3 nucleotides are TGTGCCAGCAGCTTAGCAAGAGACTACACCTTC. This sequence joins TRBV7-9 and TRBJ1-2, with D uncertain. V dropped 0 bases and J dropped 10 bases, with 6 bases sitting between them. Germline CDR1 is SEHNR and CDR2 is FQNEAQ (reference sequence). The CDR3 is made up of 11 amino acids.

This clone was detected only once. The genes are TRBV10-3 and TRBJ1-6, with TRBD1 matching over 7 bases. The germline gives CDR1 ENHRY, CDR2 SYGVKD. J lost 6 bases, V lost 0 bases, and 17 bases had no gene match. The CDR3 contains 20 residues. CDR3 protein: CAISESGTDRAAVRNSPLHF. DNA of the CDR3: TGTGCCATCAGTGAGTCGGGAACTGACAGGGCAGCCGTGCGTAATTCACCCCTCCACTTT.